This T cell receptor (beta chain) was sequenced during a study of blood T cells in healthy people across ages. Broader study findings: Conclusively comparing naive with antigen-experienced cells was impossible with unsorted PBMCs.

V gave up 5 bases and J gave up 2 bases, with 8 bases separating them. Germline-derived CDR1 and CDR2 are DFQATT and SNEGSKA (reference sequence). The CDR3 runs 12 residues. The authors ran a second PCR of roughly 7 to 11 cycles using a sample-barcoded 5' primer and a J-beta primer mix. TCRdb processed the 5' RACE reads anew with MiXCR; each CDR3 protein has one entry. The profile shows approximately 730,000 distinct CDR3 sequences, roughly 50% of them singletons. Points on this clonotype: Antigen specificity is unknown.

The study drew donors from healthy Caucasian individuals in Russia aged 6 to 90. The specimen was blood. This sequence originates from an elderly man in good health. The V and J genes are TRBV20-1 and TRBJ2-3; D remains ambiguous. Here the CDR3 DNA reads TGCAGTGCTCTCCACAACACAGATACGCAGTATTTT. Translating gives CSALHNTDTQYF.